These T cell receptor beta chains were read from a single sample in a study of T cell responses to AZD1222 COVID-19 vaccine. Profiled with immunoSEQ multiplex PCR; TCRdb holds only in-frame clones, not every one. The data show 89,000 or so clones, approximately 83% seen once. The sample was peripheral blood, taken on day 0 of AZD1222 vaccination. All receptors derive from an adult in good health. The CDR3 runs from the conserved cysteine through the conserved F or W. The order of the fields is V gene, J gene, clone size, D gene, CDR3 protein, CDR3 DNA. A D gene is named only where the DNA matches it firmly. Where a row states a size, it is once, few, many or the class of an expanded clone; other rows omit it.

V: TRBV25-1
J: TRBJ2-6
size: once
D: TRBD2
CDR3: CASSHGRYGANVLTF
DNA: TGTGCCAGCAGTCACGGGAGGTACGGGGCCAACGTCCTGACTTTC

V: TRBV6-5
J: TRBJ2-1
size: -
D: TRBD2
CDR3: CASSSSGLAGYNEQFF
DNA: TGTGCCAGCAGTTCCTCGGGACTAGCGGGGTACAATGAGCAGTTCTTC

V: TRBV2
J: TRBJ1-6
size: -
D: -
CDR3: CASSEAGWAVNSPLHF
DNA: TGTGCCAGCAGTGAAGCCGGTTGGGCAGTCAATTCACCCCTCCACTTT

V: TRBV3-1/TRBV3-2
J: TRBJ1-2
size: once
D: -
CDR3: CASSQGGGVGGYTF
DNA: TGTGCCAGCAGCCAAGGCGGTGGGGTTGGTGGCTACACCTTC

V: TRBV7-2
J: TRBJ1-2
size: few
D: -
CDR3: CASSLKGSINYGYTF
DNA: TGTGCCAGCAGCTTAAAAGGATCTATTAACTATGGCTACACCTTC

V: TRBV5-8
J: TRBJ2-7
size: -
D: -
CDR3: CASSPTYEQYF
DNA: TGTGCCAGCAGCCCGACCTACGAGCAGTACTTC

V: TRBV29-1
J: TRBJ2-5
size: -
D: TRBD2
CDR3: CSVGRTSGYFQETQYF
DNA: TGCAGCGTCGGGCGGACTAGCGGGTACTTTCAAGAGACCCAGTACTTC

V: TRBV3-1/TRBV3-2
J: TRBJ2-2
size: -
D: -
CDR3: CASSQWDSRTGELFF
DNA: TGTGCCAGCAGCCAATGGGACTCCCGGACCGGGGAGCTGTTTTTT

V: TRBV7-3
J: TRBJ1-2
size: -
D: -
CDR3: CASSFPRDLPYGYTF
DNA: TGTGCCAGCAGCTTCCCGCGGGACCTACCTTATGGCTACACCTTC

V: TRBV30
J: TRBJ1-2
size: -
D: -
CDR3: CAWSVSQGTYGYTF
DNA: TGTGCCTGGAGTGTTTCGCAGGGCACCTATGGCTACACCTTC

V: TRBV28
J: TRBJ2-7
size: -
D: -
CDR3: CASSLEAYEQYF
DNA: TGTGCCAGCAGTTTGGAGGCCTACGAGCAGTACTTC

V: TRBV19
J: TRBJ2-3
size: -
D: -
CDR3: CASSTFLGGGTDTQYF
DNA: TGTGCCAGTAGTACCTTCCTAGGTGGGGGCACAGATACGCAGTATTTT

V: TRBV27
J: TRBJ1-5
size: -
D: -
CDR3: CASSFRPQHF
DNA: TGTGCCAGCAGTTTTCGGCCCCAGCATTTT

V: TRBV6-1
J: TRBJ2-3
size: -
D: TRBD2
CDR3: CASSEALGSGRATDTQYF
DNA: TGTGCCAGCAGTGAAGCGCTCGGGAGCGGGAGGGCCACAGATACGCAGTATTTT

V: TRBV5-8
J: TRBJ1-4
size: -
D: -
CDR3: CASSLERGPGEKLFF
DNA: TGTGCCAGCAGCTTGGAGCGCGGACCTGGGGAAAAACTGTTTTTT

V: TRBV7-2
J: TRBJ2-7
size: once
D: -
CDR3: CASSLAANLGYEQYF
DNA: TGTGCCAGCAGCTTAGCCGCGAACCTGGGCTACGAGCAGTACTTC

V: TRBV11-3
J: TRBJ2-3
size: -
D: TRBD2
CDR3: CASSSGLAGDTDTQYF
DNA: TGTGCCAGCAGCTCGGGACTAGCGGGAGACACAGATACGCAGTATTTT

V: TRBV7-8
J: TRBJ1-1
size: -
D: -
CDR3: CASSLWANTEAFF
DNA: TGTGCCAGCAGCTTATGGGCGAACACTGAAGCTTTCTTT

V: TRBV28
J: TRBJ1-1
size: once
D: -
CDR3: CASSLDWGQATEAFF
DNA: TGTGCCAGCAGTTTAGATTGGGGGCAGGCCACTGAAGCTTTCTTT

V: TRBV9
J: TRBJ2-1
size: -
D: -
CDR3: CASSVAFSYNEQFF
DNA: TGTGCCAGCAGCGTAGCTTTCTCCTACAATGAGCAGTTCTTC

V: TRBV2
J: TRBJ1-4
size: -
D: -
CDR3: CASSQQGSDEKLFF
DNA: TGTGCCAGCAGCCAACAGGGCTCAGATGAAAAACTGTTTTTT

V: TRBV28
J: TRBJ1-5
size: -
D: -
CDR3: CASSLYLYSNQPQHF
DNA: TGTGCCAGCAGTTTATATCTATATAGCAATCAGCCCCAGCATTTT

V: TRBV7-2
J: TRBJ2-2
size: -
D: -
CDR3: CASSSRSGRATGELFF
DNA: TGTGCCAGCAGCTCTCGATCGGGGCGGGCCACCGGGGAGCTGTTTTTT

V: TRBV10-1
J: TRBJ2-4
size: few
D: TRBD1
CDR3: CASSCRDRGAKNIQYF
DNA: TGCGCCAGTTCGTGCCGGGACAGGGGTGCCAAAAACATTCAGTACTTC

V: TRBV7-2
J: TRBJ2-1
size: -
D: -
CDR3: CASSFQSTGDPRYNEQFF
DNA: TGTGCCAGCAGCTTTCAATCTACTGGGGACCCGAGGTACAATGAGCAGTTCTTC

V: TRBV5-4
J: TRBJ2-1
size: -
D: TRBD2
CDR3: CASSLTSGRDNEQFF
DNA: TGTGCCAGCAGCTTGACTAGCGGGAGAGACAATGAGCAGTTCTTC

V: TRBV7-3
J: TRBJ2-2
size: -
D: TRBD2
CDR3: CASSFPLAGGSGELFF
DNA: TGTGCCAGCAGCTTCCCACTAGCGGGAGGGTCCGGGGAGCTGTTTTTT

V: TRBV18
J: TRBJ2-1
size: -
D: TRBD2
CDR3: CASSPASGDYNEQFF
DNA: TGTGCCAGCTCACCTGCTAGCGGAGACTACAATGAGCAGTTCTTC

V: TRBV7-7
J: TRBJ2-2
size: few
D: -
CDR3: CASSPGAARNTGELFF
DNA: TGTGCCAGCAGCCCCGGGGCCGCCAGGAACACCGGGGAGCTGTTTTTT

V: TRBV10-2
J: TRBJ2-7
size: -
D: -
CDR3: CASSETGYEQYF
DNA: TGCGCCAGCAGTGAGACGGGATACGAGCAGTACTTC

V: TRBV6-2/TRBV6-3
J: TRBJ2-2
size: few
D: TRBD2
CDR3: CASSYHSRTSESLNTGELFF
DNA: TGTGCCAGCAGTTACCATTCCCGGACTAGCGAGAGCTTGAACACCGGGGAGCTGTTTTTT

V: TRBV5-1
J: TRBJ1-1
size: -
D: -
CDR3: CASSSPDLLITEAFF
DNA: TGCGCCAGCAGCTCCCCGGATCTCCTGATCACTGAAGCTTTCTTT

V: TRBV29-1
J: TRBJ2-7
size: -
D: TRBD2
CDR3: CSVVTSGSGEQYF
DNA: TGCAGCGTTGTGACTAGCGGATCGGGGGAGCAGTACTTC

V: TRBV28
J: TRBJ2-5
size: -
D: TRBD2
CDR3: CASSSRGGPETQYF
DNA: TGTGCCAGCAGTTCGCGGGGGGGTCCCGAGACCCAGTACTTC

V: TRBV18
J: TRBJ2-3
size: -
D: TRBD2
CDR3: CASSPWGLAGTDTQYF
DNA: TGTGCCAGCTCACCATGGGGACTAGCGGGGACAGATACGCAGTATTTT

V: TRBV29-1
J: TRBJ2-6
size: once
D: -
CDR3: CSVDTGTGANVLTF
DNA: TGCAGCGTTGATACGGGTACTGGGGCCAACGTCCTGACTTTC

V: TRBV11-3
J: TRBJ1-4
size: -
D: -
CDR3: CASRLRGANEKLFF
DNA: TGTGCCAGCAGACTACGAGGGGCTAATGAAAAACTGTTTTTT

V: TRBV7-9
J: TRBJ2-2
size: -
D: TRBD2
CDR3: CASSLVGTSTGELFF
DNA: TGTGCCAGCAGCTTAGTTGGGACTAGCACCGGGGAGCTGTTTTTT

V: TRBV10-3
J: TRBJ2-1
size: -
D: TRBD1
CDR3: CAISELGTGNNEQFF
DNA: TGTGCCATCAGTGAATTAGGGACAGGCAACAATGAGCAGTTCTTC

V: TRBV18
J: TRBJ2-6
size: -
D: -
CDR3: CASSPSSGLSSGANVLTF
DNA: TGTGCCAGCTCACCATCGTCGGGTCTTTCCTCTGGGGCCAACGTCCTGACTTTC

V: TRBV27
J: TRBJ2-5
size: -
D: -
CDR3: CASSYGTSPRETQYF
DNA: TGTGCCAGCAGTTACGGGACTTCTCCCCGGGAGACCCAGTACTTC

V: TRBV5-1
J: TRBJ1-2
size: -
D: -
CDR3: CASSLAPGANYGYTF
DNA: TGCGCCAGCAGCTTGGCCCCTGGAGCTAACTATGGCTACACCTTC